One and the same sample provided the 3 T cell receptor beta chains below, sequenced in a study of T cells in Graves' hyperthyroidism and ophthalmopathy. Amplified TCR beta CDR3 regions came from RNA transcripts. First-round RT-PCR of the TCR CDR3 relied on the HTBI primer set. From the multiplex PCR reads, TCRdb called clonotypes with MiXCR, one entry per CDR3 protein. The table includes about 740,000 distinct CDR3 sequences, around 15% detected once. Sequenced input: blood. All receptors derive from a woman in her late teens or twenties with Graves' hyperthyroidism.

This clonotype was seen ten or more times. The genes are TRBV5-6 and TRBJ1-1, with TRBD1 as a possible D gene (6 bases). Between the trimmed V and J ends, which lost 1 base and 11 bases, there was a span of 15 bases. The CDR3 is made up of 13 amino acids. CDR1 is SGHDT and CDR2 is YYEEEE in the germline V gene. CDR3 sequence (DNA): TGTGCCAGCAGCTTGTTCCGGGGGCCAGAGGCTTTCTTT. Its protein product is CASSLFRGPEAFF.

This clonotype appeared many times. The V call is TRBV29-1, the J call TRBJ2-1; D gene unclear. The CDR3 consists of 11 residues. Germline assignment: CDR1 SQVTM and CDR2 ANQGSEA. The V and J ends lost 4 bases and 2 bases respectively, with 3 bases between them. This chain's CDR3 is CSVATYNEQFF. Written as DNA, the CDR3 is TGCAGCGTTGCCACCTACAATGAGCAGTTCTTC.

With regard to this clonotype: One junction end disagrees with the germline gene, perhaps due to a read error. The chain's CDR3 is CASGLVTGIPHPFF. DNA of the CDR3: TGTGCCAGCGGCTTAGTGACGGGAATCCCCCATCCTTTCTTT. V usage is TRBV11-1 and J usage is TRBJ1-1, with D unresolved. The CDR3 contains 14 residues. The germline V gene has CDR1 SGHAT and CDR2 FQDESV (reference sequence).